The rows below give T cell receptor beta chains drawn from one sample of a study of siplizumab effects on memory and regulatory T cells. TCRdb keeps only in-frame clones here, not all; method: immunoSEQ multiplex PCR. The sample lists some 88,000 clones, 75% to 90% occurring once. Sequencing input: CD4+ T cells sorted from blood. These TCRs come from a human donor in good health. CDR3s include the opening cysteine and the closing phenylalanine or tryptophan. D genes are given only for firm matches. Clone size appears in some rows only: once, few, many, or a class for an expanded clone.

d_gene: TRBD2
j_gene: TRBJ2-1
abundance: -
v_gene: TRBV13
CDR3nt: TGTGCCAGCAGCTTCGGGACTAGCGGAGAGCAGTTCTTC
CDR3aa: CASSFGTSGEQFF

d_gene: -
j_gene: TRBJ2-7
abundance: -
v_gene: TRBV6-1
CDR3nt: TGTGCCAGCAGTGAAAAATACGAGCAGTACTTC
CDR3aa: CASSEKYEQYF

d_gene: -
j_gene: TRBJ2-5
abundance: once
v_gene: TRBV5-4
CDR3nt: TGTGCCAGCAGCGCCGCTCAGAAGAATAGGGAGACCCAGTACTTC
CDR3aa: CASSAAQKNRETQYF

d_gene: TRBD2
j_gene: TRBJ2-7
abundance: -
v_gene: TRBV19
CDR3nt: TGTGCCAGTAGTACCCGCGGGGGGTCGGGCTACGAGCAGTACTTC
CDR3aa: CASSTRGGSGYEQYF

d_gene: TRBD2
j_gene: TRBJ2-1
abundance: -
v_gene: TRBV29-1
CDR3nt: TGCAGCGCTGCGGGGACTAGCGGGGTTTCCTACAATGAGCAGTTCTTC
CDR3aa: CSAAGTSGVSYNEQFF

d_gene: -
j_gene: TRBJ1-4
abundance: once
v_gene: TRBV6-1
CDR3nt: TGTGCCAGCAGTGAAGTCGACAGCATTAATGAAAAACTGTTTTTT
CDR3aa: CASSEVDSINEKLFF

d_gene: -
j_gene: TRBJ1-1
abundance: -
v_gene: TRBV18
CDR3nt: TGTGCCAGCTCACCATTTAAGGGGACTGAAGCTTTCTTT
CDR3aa: CASSPFKGTEAFF

d_gene: TRBD1
j_gene: TRBJ1-2
abundance: -
v_gene: TRBV6-6
CDR3nt: TGTGCCAGCAGTTTACAACGACAGGGGAACTATGGCTACACCTTC
CDR3aa: CASSLQRQGNYGYTF

d_gene: -
j_gene: TRBJ1-2
abundance: -
v_gene: TRBV7-9
CDR3nt: TGTGCCAGCAGCCCCAGGGTAAACTATGGCTACACCTTC
CDR3aa: CASSPRVNYGYTF

d_gene: -
j_gene: TRBJ1-3
abundance: -
v_gene: TRBV29-1
CDR3nt: TGCAGCGTACGACAGTTCGGAGGAAACACCATATATTTT
CDR3aa: CSVRQFGGNTIYF

d_gene: -
j_gene: TRBJ2-7
abundance: -
v_gene: TRBV12-5
CDR3nt: TGTGCTAGTGGGAGATCCTACGAGCAGTACTTC
CDR3aa: CASGRSYEQYF

d_gene: -
j_gene: TRBJ2-1
abundance: -
v_gene: TRBV5-1
CDR3nt: TGCGCCAGCAGCGGGGGGCTAACGGAGCCCTACAATGAGCAGTTCTTC
CDR3aa: CASSGGLTEPYNEQFF

d_gene: -
j_gene: TRBJ2-3
abundance: -
v_gene: TRBV6-6
CDR3nt: TGTGCCAGCAGTTACCAGGGGGGTACGCAGTATTTT
CDR3aa: CASSYQGGTQYF

d_gene: -
j_gene: TRBJ2-1
abundance: -
v_gene: TRBV12-5
CDR3nt: TGTGCTAGTGGAACCTACGTCGGGGGAGCGGACCGTCAGCACAATGAGCAGTTCTTC
CDR3aa: CASGTYVGGADRQHNEQFF

d_gene: -
j_gene: TRBJ2-2
abundance: -
v_gene: TRBV29-1
CDR3nt: TGCAGCGCGGAAGGTACTAGCCGCACCGGGGAGCTGTTTTTT
CDR3aa: CSAEGTSRTGELFF

d_gene: TRBD1
j_gene: TRBJ1-1
abundance: -
v_gene: TRBV30
CDR3nt: TGTGCCTGGAGTGCACAGGGGTACACTGAAGCTTTCTTT
CDR3aa: CAWSAQGYTEAFF

d_gene: -
j_gene: TRBJ1-3
abundance: -
v_gene: TRBV30
CDR3nt: TGTGCCTGGAGTGTATGGCGACAGGACATCTCTGGAAACACCATATATTTT
CDR3aa: CAWSVWRQDISGNTIYF

d_gene: -
j_gene: TRBJ2-1
abundance: -
v_gene: TRBV11-3
CDR3nt: TGTGCCAGCAGCTCCAAAGGAGCACGGAACAATGAGCAGTTCTTC
CDR3aa: CASSSKGARNNEQFF

d_gene: -
j_gene: TRBJ1-1
abundance: -
v_gene: TRBV19
CDR3nt: TGTGCCAGTGGCCCAACTGAAGCTTTCTTT
CDR3aa: CASGPTEAFF

d_gene: -
j_gene: TRBJ1-1
abundance: -
v_gene: TRBV4-1
CDR3nt: TGCGCCAGCAGCCAAGAATTCAACAGGGTTCGGACTGAAGCTTTCTTT
CDR3aa: CASSQEFNRVRTEAFF

d_gene: TRBD1
j_gene: TRBJ1-1
abundance: -
v_gene: TRBV7-2
CDR3nt: TGTGCCAGCAGCTTAATCCAGGGGGTCCCTGAAGCTTTCTTT
CDR3aa: CASSLIQGVPEAFF

d_gene: -
j_gene: TRBJ1-5
abundance: few
v_gene: TRBV6-1
CDR3nt: TGTGCCAGCAGGGGCAGGGGCCAAACTCAGCCCCAGCATTTT
CDR3aa: CASRGRGQTQPQHF

d_gene: TRBD1
j_gene: TRBJ1-1
abundance: -
v_gene: TRBV6-5
CDR3nt: TGTGCCAGCAGCCGAGGGACAGGGAACACTGAAGCTTTCTTT
CDR3aa: CASSRGTGNTEAFF

d_gene: -
j_gene: TRBJ2-1
abundance: -
v_gene: TRBV7-3
CDR3nt: TGTGCCAGCAGAGATCCCGGCCTGTACAATGAGCAGTTCTTC
CDR3aa: CASRDPGLYNEQFF

d_gene: -
j_gene: TRBJ2-2
abundance: -
v_gene: TRBV5-6
CDR3nt: TGTGCCAGCAGCTTTGTGGGAGCCGGGGAGCTGTTTTTT
CDR3aa: CASSFVGAGELFF

d_gene: TRBD2
j_gene: TRBJ2-3
abundance: -
v_gene: TRBV4-1
CDR3nt: TGCGCCAGCAGCCAGCGGGAGCTTAGCACAGATACGCAGTATTTT
CDR3aa: CASSQRELSTDTQYF

d_gene: TRBD1
j_gene: TRBJ2-7
abundance: -
v_gene: TRBV27
CDR3nt: TGTGCCAGCAGGGGGGGGGACAGGGCCAAGCACTACGAGCAGTACTTC
CDR3aa: CASRGGDRAKHYEQYF

d_gene: -
j_gene: TRBJ2-2
abundance: -
v_gene: TRBV5-4
CDR3nt: TGTGCCAGCAGAACGGCGAACACCGGGGAGCTGTTTTTT
CDR3aa: CASRTANTGELFF

d_gene: -
j_gene: TRBJ1-1
abundance: -
v_gene: TRBV6-6
CDR3nt: TGTGCCAGCAGTTACTCGTTAGGGCGGGTCGGCACTGAAGCTTTCTTT
CDR3aa: CASSYSLGRVGTEAFF

d_gene: -
j_gene: TRBJ1-3
abundance: -
v_gene: TRBV10-2
CDR3nt: TGCGCCAGCGTTCCGGGACGACAAGGAAACACCATATATTTT
CDR3aa: CASVPGRQGNTIYF

d_gene: -
j_gene: TRBJ1-3
abundance: -
v_gene: TRBV6-6
CDR3nt: TGTGCCAGCAGGCCCGACAGCTACTCTGGAAACACCATATATTTT
CDR3aa: CASRPDSYSGNTIYF

d_gene: -
j_gene: TRBJ2-7
abundance: -
v_gene: TRBV6-5
CDR3nt: TGTGCCAGCAGTTATTGGGGACACCAGCCTTACGAGCAGTACTTC
CDR3aa: CASSYWGHQPYEQYF

d_gene: -
j_gene: TRBJ1-4
abundance: -
v_gene: TRBV5-4
CDR3nt: TGTGCCAGCAGCTTGGCGGTATACGGGAGAACAACTAATGAAAAACTGTTTTTT
CDR3aa: CASSLAVYGRTTNEKLFF

d_gene: TRBD2
j_gene: TRBJ2-7
abundance: -
v_gene: TRBV6-1
CDR3nt: TGTGCCAGCAGTGAAAAACCTAGCGGGAGCGGGGAGCAGTACTTC
CDR3aa: CASSEKPSGSGEQYF

d_gene: TRBD2
j_gene: TRBJ2-7
abundance: -
v_gene: TRBV2
CDR3nt: TGTGCCAGCAGTGTAGGTAGCGGGAGGGCCGGATACGAGCAGTACTTC
CDR3aa: CASSVGSGRAGYEQYF

d_gene: -
j_gene: TRBJ1-5
abundance: -
v_gene: TRBV15
CDR3nt: TGTGCCACCAGCAGGAGGGGCAGAGGGAACAATCAGCCCCAGCATTTT
CDR3aa: CATSRRGRGNNQPQHF

d_gene: -
j_gene: TRBJ1-5
abundance: -
v_gene: TRBV6-4
CDR3nt: TGTGCCAGCCTCTCGGGGGGAGGGGAGCATAGCAATCAGCCCCAGCATTTT
CDR3aa: CASLSGGGEHSNQPQHF

d_gene: -
j_gene: TRBJ2-1
abundance: -
v_gene: TRBV10-3
CDR3nt: TGTGCCATCAGTACAGACGTGGGCAACAATGAGCAGTTCTTC
CDR3aa: CAISTDVGNNEQFF

d_gene: -
j_gene: TRBJ1-1
abundance: -
v_gene: TRBV11-3
CDR3nt: TGTGCCAGCAGCTTAGTTGGGCAGTTGAACACTGAAGCTTTCTTT
CDR3aa: CASSLVGQLNTEAFF

d_gene: TRBD2
j_gene: TRBJ2-7
abundance: -
v_gene: TRBV5-1
CDR3nt: TGCGCCAGCAGCCTGAGTCGACTAGCGACCGAGCAGTACTTC
CDR3aa: CASSLSRLATEQYF

d_gene: -
j_gene: TRBJ1-4
abundance: few
v_gene: TRBV30
CDR3nt: TGTGCCTGGAGGGGCCTTCGGGGCCTGGGGGAAAAACTGTTTTTT
CDR3aa: CAWRGLRGLGEKLFF

d_gene: -
j_gene: TRBJ2-1
abundance: -
v_gene: TRBV7-2
CDR3nt: TGTGCCAGCACCAACAGGTTGGGCTCCTACAATGAGCAGTTCTTC
CDR3aa: CASTNRLGSYNEQFF

d_gene: -
j_gene: TRBJ2-3
abundance: -
v_gene: TRBV5-1
CDR3nt: TGCGCCAGCACCTTGCGGGCAGGGGTTATCACAGATACGCAGTATTTT
CDR3aa: CASTLRAGVITDTQYF

d_gene: TRBD1
j_gene: TRBJ2-7
abundance: -
v_gene: TRBV19
CDR3nt: TGTGCCAGTAGTTCCGACAGGGGAAGCTACGAGCAGTACTTC
CDR3aa: CASSSDRGSYEQYF

d_gene: -
j_gene: TRBJ2-2
abundance: -
v_gene: TRBV30
CDR3nt: TGTGCCTGGAGTGTGCGTACAGCGAACACCGGGGAACTGTTTTTT
CDR3aa: CAWSVRTANTGELFF

d_gene: -
j_gene: TRBJ2-3
abundance: -
v_gene: TRBV11-1
CDR3nt: TGTGCCAGCAGCTTACCCGGTCACGGTATGCAGTATTTT
CDR3aa: CASSLPGHGMQYF

d_gene: -
j_gene: TRBJ2-7
abundance: once
v_gene: TRBV28
CDR3nt: TGTGCCAGCAGTAGAGGCTACGAGCAGTACTTC
CDR3aa: CASSRGYEQYF

d_gene: -
j_gene: TRBJ2-3
abundance: -
v_gene: TRBV6-5
CDR3nt: TGTGCCAGCAGTTATCGCAGGCCGACGGATACGCAGTATTTT
CDR3aa: CASSYRRPTDTQYF

d_gene: TRBD1
j_gene: TRBJ2-3
abundance: -
v_gene: TRBV28
CDR3nt: TGTGCCAGCAGTTTGAAGACAGGGATAACAGATACGCAGTATTTT
CDR3aa: CASSLKTGITDTQYF

d_gene: TRBD1
j_gene: TRBJ2-7
abundance: -
v_gene: TRBV6-5
CDR3nt: TGTGCCAGCGGGACCGGACAGGGTGGTTACGAGCAGTACTTC
CDR3aa: CASGTGQGGYEQYF

d_gene: -
j_gene: TRBJ2-7
abundance: -
v_gene: TRBV2
CDR3nt: TGTGCCAGCAGTGAGGGGGGGCAATACTACGAGCAGTACTTC
CDR3aa: CASSEGGQYYEQYF